This T cell receptor beta chain was recovered during a study of T cells of healthy individuals. This clonotype turned up a few times. MiXCR, applied by TCRdb to the 5' RACE reads, yields one record per CDR3 protein. This table has tens of thousands of distinct CDR3 sequences, roughly 15% appearing once. In germline, CDR1 is SQVTM, CDR2 ANQGSEA. V lost 6 bases to trimming and J lost 0 bases; unmatched junction nucleotides: 7. This CDR3 is 15 amino acids long. The receptor was isolated from a human donor in good health. V usage is TRBV29-1 and J usage is TRBJ2-7; 11 bases are a match to TRBD2. This CDR3 reads CSVRRTSGFSYEQYF. CDR3 in DNA: TGCAGCGTCCGCAGGACTAGCGGGTTCTCCTACGAGCAGTACTTC.